Below are 20 T cell receptor beta chains sequenced from a single sample in a study of blood T cell repertoires in COVID-19. Profiling relied on immunoSEQ multiplex PCR, and the TCRdb table lists in-frame clones only, not all of them. Of over 350,000 clones listed, approximately 90% are singletons. The sample taken for sequencing was peripheral blood. The receptors were gathered from a woman aged 30 to 39 with active or convalescent COVID-19.

The rearrangement joins TRBV18 to TRBJ2-3; 7 nucleotides line up with TRBD1. Germline CDR1 KGHSH, CDR2 LQKENI. The CDR3 consists of 13 residues. J gave up 1 base and V 6 bases, and 1 base lay outside the gene matches. The CDR3 is CASSGQGTDTQYF. DNA for the CDR3: TGTGCCAGCTCCGGACAGGGCACAGATACGCAGTATTTT.

The chain joins TRBV12-2 to TRBJ1-6; the table's D call, TRBD1, was not checked against the DNA. TRBV12-2 is a documented pseudogene. The CDR3 sequence is 17 residues long. The CDR3 bases are TGTGCAAGTCGCTTAGGGTCGATTACAGTGTATAATTCACCCCTCCACTTT. This gives the protein CASRLGSITVYNSPLHF.

This clone was observed a handful of times. The chain carries TRBV5-1 and TRBJ2-7; 10 nucleotides match TRBD2. Trimming at V came to 0 bases and at J to 6 bases, leaving 6 bases not matched to a gene. Germline CDR1 SGHRS, CDR2 YFSETQ. CDR3 size: 15 residues. The CDR3 here is CASSLASGGLREQYF. DNA of the CDR3: TGCGCCAGCAGCTTGGCTAGCGGGGGCCTCCGCGAGCAGTACTTC.

J is TRBJ2-7 and V is TRBV4-2; 7 positions match TRBD2. The V gene's germline CDR1 is LGHNA and CDR2 YNFKEQ. This CDR3 is built from 14 residues. V dropped 1 base and J dropped 6; count of bases not matched to a gene: 6. The chain's CDR3 is CASSQAGTTSEQYF. In DNA, the CDR3 is TGTGCCAGCAGCCAAGCCGGGACTACAAGCGAGCAGTACTTC.

V usage is TRBV4-2 and J usage is TRBJ2-2, with 8 bases lining up with TRBD2. The CDR3 totals 17 residues. Germline V CDR1 and CDR2: LGHNA, YNFKEQ. V lost 1 base, J lost 3 bases, and 7 bases stayed unmatched. DNA of the CDR3: TGTGCCAGCAGCCAAGTTACTGGACTAGCCTACACCGGGGAGCTGTTTTTT. It specifies CASSQVTGLAYTGELFF.

This rearrangement joins TRBV6-5 to TRBJ2-1, with no clear D. Germline loops: CDR1 MNHEY, CDR2 SVGAGI. CDR3 size: 15 residues. V lost 4 bases and J 5 bases, leaving 15 bases between the germline ends. The CDR3 region has the DNA TGTGCCAGCAGTTCTCCCGGGTCTTCTGACAATGAGCAGTTCTTC. Protein product: CASSSPGSSDNEQFF.

The chain links TRBV5-1 to TRBJ1-2; TRBD1 might be the D (5 bases). Germline V gene lookup returns CDR1 SGHRS and CDR2 YFSETQ. Deletions cut 1 base from V and 0 bases from J, with 7 bases between. The CDR3 has 14 amino acids. The CDR3 loop reads CASSLTGANYGYTF. The CDR3 nucleotides read TGCGCCAGCAGCTTGACAGGAGCTAACTATGGCTACACCTTC.

This clone is a singleton in its sample. This chain connects TRBV19 to TRBJ2-1, with D possibly being TRBD2 (6 bases). Per the germline V gene, CDR1 is LNHDA and CDR2 is SQIVND (reference sequence). This CDR3 region has 14 residues. Trimming pared 3 bases from V and 7 bases from J, leaving 13 bases between. CDR3 in amino acids: CASSMPGVKNEQFF. The CDR3 DNA is TGTGCCAGTAGTATGCCGGGAGTAAAAAATGAGCAGTTCTTC.

There are a few counts of this clone. The rearrangement uses TRBV4-2 and TRBJ2-7, with a tentative D call TRBD1 (6 bases). V lost 0 bases and J lost 1, with 22 bases in between. From germline, CDR1 is LGHNA and CDR2 YNFKEQ. CDR3 length: 19 residues. CDR3 nucleotide sequence: TGTGCCAGCAGCCAAGATATATCTGTTTGGACAGAAATTTCCTACGAGCAGTACTTC. Translated, it gives CASSQDISVWTEISYEQYF.

This chain uses TRBV3-1 (or the pseudogene TRBV3-2) with TRBJ2-1; tentatively, D is TRBD1 (7 bases). CDR1 and CDR2 from the germline V gene are LGHDT and YNNKEL (reference sequence). The CDR3 covers 14 residues. V lost 5 bases and J lost 8, with 16 bases in between. The CDR3 nucleotides read TGTGCCAGCAGCTACCGACAGGGCGGGGATGAGCAGTTCTTC. It is translated as CASSYRQGGDEQFF.

The chain carries TRBV5-1 and TRBJ2-7, with no clear D. The germline V gene encodes CDR1 SGHRS and CDR2 YFSETQ. The ends were cut back, 0 bases at V and 3 bases at J, with 10 bases in the middle. The CDR3 spans 14 residues. CDR3 DNA sequence: TGCGCCAGCAGCTTGGCGGCAGGCTACTACGAGCAGTACTTC. Translated: CASSLAAGYYEQYF.

J is TRBJ1-2 and V is TRBV10-3; a weak D match, TRBD1 (5 bases). Trimming took 4 bases from V and 2 from J, leaving 5 bases between them. Germline CDR1 reads ENHRY; CDR2 reads SYGVKD. There are 12 residues in the CDR3. DNA of the CDR3: TGTGCCATCAGTGGGACAAACTATGGCTACACCTTC. Residues: CAISGTNYGYTF.

The rearrangement joins TRBV20-1 to TRBJ1-5; TRBD1 matches at 7 bases. Germline CDR1 reads DFQATT; CDR2 reads SNEGSKA (reference sequence). CDR3 length: 14 amino acids. V was clipped by 3 bases and J by 3 bases; unmatched bases: 5. The CDR3 region is CSASRQGDNQPQHF. As DNA, the CDR3 is TGCAGTGCTAGTCGTCAGGGGGACAATCAGCCCCAGCATTTT.

This chain uses TRBV19 with TRBJ1-6; 7 positions match TRBD1. Per germline, CDR1 LNHDA and CDR2 SQIVND (reference sequence). Trimming cost V 4 bases and J 6 bases; bases outside gene matches: 9. The CDR3 loop spans 16 amino acids. The CDR3 nucleotides read TGTGCCAGTAGTACCGGCAGGGGGTATGCTAATTCACCCCTCCACTTT. Protein: CASSTGRGYANSPLHF.

On this clone: Additional DNA sequences in this sample encode the identical CDR3. This chain uses TRBV19 with TRBJ2-4; possible D gene TRBD2, 6 bases. Trimming removed 3 bases from V and 3 bases from J, with 9 bases in between. CDR3 length: 14 residues. Germline V gene sequence: CDR1 LNHDA, CDR2 SQIVND (reference sequence). CDR3 loop: CASSIGGVKNIQYF. CDR3 in DNA: TGTGCCAGTAGTATCGGGGGTGTCAAAAACATTCAGTACTTC.

The chain links TRBV2 to TRBJ1-1; perhaps TRBD1 as D (6 bases). Per the germline V gene, CDR1 is SNHLY and CDR2 is FYNNEI. The CDR3 has 15 residues. V lost 3 bases, J lost 0 bases, and 11 bases lay in between. The CDR3 DNA reads TGTGCCAGCAGTGATGACAGGTACATGAACACTGAAGCTTTCTTT. This codes for CASSDDRYMNTEAFF.

V usage is TRBV6-5 and J usage is TRBJ2-1; 9 nucleotides match TRBD2. V shed 0 bases, J shed 6 bases, and the junction held 3 bases outside the gene matches. The CDR3 is 15 amino acids. CDR1 is MNHEY and CDR2 is SVGAGI in the germline V gene. CDR3 sequence reads: CASSYSGLASNEQFF. In DNA form, the CDR3 reads TGTGCCAGCAGTTACTCGGGACTAGCCTCCAATGAGCAGTTCTTC.

The CDR3 coding sequence is TGTGCCTGGAGTGGGGACAGGGAGAGTGAGCAGTACTTC. It specifies CAWSGDRESEQYF. The chain combines TRBV30 with TRBJ2-7; TRBD1 matches 9 bases. CDR1 and CDR2 (germline): GTSNPN, SVGIG (reference sequence). V shed 1 base and J 7 bases; nucleotides not matched to a gene: 5. The CDR3 totals 13 residues.

J is TRBJ2-7 and V is TRBV11-3; a weak D match, TRBD1 (5 bases). This CDR3 contains 14 residues. From germline, CDR1 is SGHNT and CDR2 YENEEA. The V end lost 5 bases, the J end lost 2 bases, and 13 bases lay between the germline ends. This CDR3 reads CASSLQGNPYEQYF. CDR3 sequence (DNA): TGTGCCAGCAGCCTTCAGGGAAATCCCTACGAGCAGTACTTC.

This clone appeared a few times. This rearrangement joins TRBV6-5 to TRBJ2-7; 7 bases align to TRBD2. With 2 bases clipped from V and 2 bases from J, the junction kept 9 bases outside the gene matches. The CDR3 totals 16 residues. Germline V gene data show CDR1 as MNHEY and CDR2 as SVGAGI. CDR3 amino acids: CASSYRRLADPYEQYF. The CDR3 DNA reads as TGTGCCAGCAGTTACCGTAGGCTAGCGGACCCCTACGAGCAGTACTTC.